These T cell receptor beta chains were read from a single sample in a study of blood T cell repertoires in COVID-19. Sequencing used immunoSEQ multiplex PCR; TCRdb keeps in-frame clones, though not all of them. The table includes about 160,000 clones, roughly 81% detected once. Sequencing was carried out using peripheral blood. Receptor source: a man in his forties with acute or convalescent COVID-19. CDR3s leave out the opening cysteine and the closing phenylalanine or tryptophan.

V	J	CDR3
TRBV7-2	TRBJ1-2	ASSLRGNYGYT
TRBV3-1/TRBV3-2	TRBJ1-6	ASSLVAPISYTYSPLH
TRBV4-1	TRBJ1-5	ASSLTEYSNQPQH
TRBV18	TRBJ2-2	ASSAGRQGTTGELF
TRBV7-8	TRBJ2-3	ASRSGDTQY
TRBV19	TRBJ2-3	ATEDRGRSRDTQY
TRBV6-1	TRBJ1-6	ASSMDSISPLH
TRBV7-9	TRBJ1-1	ASSKGQVDTEAF
TRBV6-5	TRBJ2-2	ASSSSGGNTGELF
TRBV10-2	TRBJ2-5	ASTGGQTQY
TRBV7-2	TRBJ1-2	ASSMWDRGEYGYT
TRBV27	TRBJ1-4	ASSPRGTNEKLF
TRBV19	TRBJ2-5	ASSTVRGNQETQY
TRBV13	TRBJ2-7	ASSRGGAYEQY
TRBV27	TRBJ1-2	ASTPTTGLSYGYT
TRBV7-9	TRBJ1-1	ASSHVGGNTEAF
TRBV11-2	TRBJ1-2	ASSLQGVYGYT
TRBV9	TRBJ2-5	ASSVAGGGAETQY
TRBV19	TRBJ2-5	ASQGGATGETQY
TRBV7-9	TRBJ2-5	ASSLVRPRGETQY